Given below is one TCR beta chain in context. The sample belongs to a study of blood T cell repertoires in COVID-19. Study in general: Whether acute or convalescent, the COVID-19 samples came from the United States, Italy and Spain.

J was trimmed by 5 bases and V by 5 bases; bases with no gene match: 5. This CDR3 is built from 13 residues. Germline lookup yields CDR1 LGHDT and CDR2 YNNKEL (reference sequence). Clones were read by immunoSEQ multiplex PCR, and TCRdb kept only the in-frame ones, dropping some. The repertoire holds approximately 440,000 clones, with 90% as singletons. Sequencing was performed on PBMCs or T cells enriched from blood (not recorded which). This receptor was obtained from a man between 18 and 29 years old who had recovered from COVID-19. The V gene is TRBV3-1 (or the pseudogene TRBV3-2), the J gene TRBJ1-2, with 7 positions matching TRBD1. This CDR3 is CASSAPGQYGYTF. The CDR3 bases are TGTGCCAGCAGCGCACCGGGACAGTATGGCTACACCTTC.